One and the same sample provided the 30 T cell receptor beta chains below, sequenced in a study of cytomegalovirus exposure and HLA in healthy donors. PCR primers comprised 60 Vbeta and 13 Jbeta primers. Libraries were prepared by immunoSEQ multiplex PCR; TCRdb keeps only in-frame clonotypes and omits some of them. The sample lists 100,000 or so clones, approximately 57% occurring once. The material sequenced was PBMCs. The receptors were sampled from a woman aged 25 to 39 in good health and CMV-seronegative.

The chain links TRBV19 to TRBJ1-1; 8 nucleotides align to TRBD1. CDR1 is LNHDA and CDR2 is SQIVND in the germline V gene (reference sequence). The trim removed 3 bases at V and 7 bases at J, leaving 7 bases unmatched. The CDR3 covers 14 residues. CDR3 in DNA: TGTGCCAGTAGTATCGGACAGGGACGGGTTGAAGCTTTCTTT. Residues: CASSIGQGRVEAFF.

The V call is TRBV28, the J call TRBJ2-1; a possible D gene is TRBD2 (5 bases). The CDR3 extends over 11 amino acids. V was shortened by 11 bases and J by 7 bases, with 12 bases between the two germline ends. The germline CDR1 and CDR2 sequences are MDHEN and SYDVKM. CDR3: CASGVRNEQFF. CDR3 nucleotides: TGTGCCTCCGGGGTAAGAAATGAGCAGTTCTTC.

The V call is TRBV11-2, the J call TRBJ1-6; 7 bases are a match to TRBD1. With 1 base clipped from V and 8 bases from J, the junction kept 8 bases outside the gene matches. Germline lookup yields CDR1 SGHAT and CDR2 FQNNGV. The CDR3 is 16 residues long. The DNA for the CDR3 is TGTGCCAGCAGCTTAGGGGCCTTAACAGGGGATTCACCCCTCCACTTT. It yields the protein CASSLGALTGDSPLHF.

This rearrangement joins TRBV10-1 to TRBJ1-3; D gene ambiguous. The CDR3 runs 14 residues. CDR1 is WNHNN and CDR2 is SYGVQD in the germline V gene (reference sequence). The V gene lost 3 bases and the J gene lost 2 bases, with 8 bases spanning the gap. CDR3 residues: CASSEQKPGNTIYF. The CDR3 nucleotides are TGCGCCAGCAGTGAACAGAAGCCTGGAAACACCATATATTTT.

The chain links TRBV7-9 to TRBJ2-2; D remains unclear. The CDR3 runs 15 residues. Looked up from germline, CDR1 is SEHNR and CDR2 is FQNEAQ (reference sequence). V was shortened by 0 bases and J by 3 bases, with 8 bases between the two germline ends. The CDR3 DNA is TGTGCCAGCAGCTTAGCGGGCGTTTACACCGGGGAGCTGTTTTTT. Translation: CASSLAGVYTGELFF.

The rearrangement joins TRBV13 to TRBJ2-3; D is possibly TRBD2 (6 bases). The CDR3 extends over 16 amino acids. From germline, CDR1 is PRHDT and CDR2 FYEKMQ (reference sequence). Trimming cost V 0 bases and J 8 bases, with 18 bases left between them. CDR3 nucleotide sequence: TGTGCCAGCAGCTTAGGCCGGAGGGGCCCAAGTGGTACGCAGTATTTT. This translates into CASSLGRRGPSGTQYF.

The table lists this clone with a few counts. This chain links TRBV19 with TRBJ2-7; TRBD2 matches at 8 bases. CDR1 LNHDA and CDR2 SQIVND come from the germline V gene (reference sequence). This CDR3 is 16 amino acids long. Trimming cost V 8 bases and J 3 bases; bases outside gene matches: 15. CDR3 sequence reads: CASWPGGSAGVYEQYF. The CDR3, as DNA: TGTGCCAGTTGGCCGGGCGGGTCAGCGGGGGTCTACGAGCAGTACTTC.

The chain uses TRBV5-4 and TRBJ2-3; TRBD2 matches 9 bases. From germline, CDR1 is SGHNT and CDR2 YYREEE (reference sequence). The CDR3 length is 15 residues. V gave up 0 bases and J gave up 2 bases; unmatched junction bases: 1. Here the CDR3 DNA reads TGTGCCAGCAGCTTGGAGGGACTAGCCACAGATACGCAGTATTTT. This encodes CASSLEGLATDTQYF.

This clone came up a few times. This CDR3 reads CASSVGSLNTEAFF. CDR3 DNA sequence: TGCGCCAGCAGTGTGGGCAGCCTGAACACTGAAGCTTTCTTT. The chain employs TRBV10-1 and TRBJ1-1; D gene ambiguous. The CDR3 extends over 14 amino acids. Trimming removed 4 bases at V and 0 bases at J, with 9 bases between. CDR1 and CDR2 from the germline V gene are WNHNN and SYGVQD (reference sequence).

CDR3 nucleotides: TGTGCCAGCAGTGAGTTCCCAGAGGCTTCACCCCTCCACTTT. Its protein product is CASSEFPEASPLHF. V is TRBV6-4 and J is TRBJ1-6, with D unclear. V lost 3 bases and J 9 bases, leaving 12 bases between the germline ends. This CDR3 is built from 14 residues. Germline V CDR1 and CDR2: MRHNA, SNTAGT.

This clone was detected only a few times. The chain is built from TRBV5-5 and TRBJ2-3; 8 bases fit TRBD1. The CDR3 is made up of 17 amino acids. Trimming cost V 2 bases and J 3 bases; bases outside gene matches: 11. The germline CDR1 and CDR2 sequences are SGHKS and YYEKEE (reference sequence). Here the CDR3 reads CASSLFDRGPGTDTQYF. The CDR3 DNA reads TGTGCCAGCAGCTTATTCGACAGGGGACCGGGTACAGATACGCAGTATTTT.

The V and J genes are TRBV7-8 and TRBJ2-1; 8 nucleotides line up with TRBD2. Germline loops: CDR1 SGHVS, CDR2 FQNEAQ. The trim removed 5 bases at V and 7 bases at J, leaving 10 bases unmatched. The CDR3 spans 15 residues. Here the CDR3 reads CASSQTSRGGNEQFF. The CDR3 nucleotides read TGTGCCAGCAGCCAGACTAGCCGCGGGGGGAATGAGCAGTTCTTC.

The chain carries TRBV4-1 and TRBJ2-7; 9 nucleotides agree with TRBD1. J gave up 2 bases and V 4 bases, and 3 bases lay outside the gene matches. This CDR3 has 14 amino acids. The germline CDR1 and CDR2 sequences are MGHRA and YSYEKL. CDR3 DNA: TGCGCCAGCAGCCTGGGGACAGGGACCTACGAGCAGTACTTC. Translation gives CASSLGTGTYEQYF.

V usage is TRBV27 and J usage is TRBJ1-5; no clear D gene. CDR3 size: 14 residues. Germline CDR1 reads MNHEY; CDR2 reads SMNVEV (reference sequence). Trimming pared 0 bases from V and 6 bases from J, leaving 9 bases between. The CDR3 nucleotides are TGTGCCAGCAGTTTATCTAGGGAGACTCAGCCCCAGCATTTT. Translation gives CASSLSRETQPQHF.

This rearrangement joins TRBV2 to TRBJ1-2; TRBD1 matches 7 bases. The CDR3 is made up of 13 amino acids. Germline V gene lookup returns CDR1 SNHLY and CDR2 FYNNEI. With V trimmed by 4 bases and J by 4 bases, 3 bases remained unmatched. This chain's CDR3 is CASSVEGAYGYTF. DNA of the CDR3: TGTGCCAGCAGTGTAGAGGGGGCCTATGGCTACACCTTC.

This clone has only a few counts. The chain has TRBV7-2 and TRBJ2-5; no definite D call. This CDR3 has 14 residues. Trimming stripped 2 bases from V and 1 base from J, with 8 bases between. Germline lookup yields CDR1 SGHTA and CDR2 FQGNSA. The CDR3 sequence: CASSLSEVQETQYF. CDR3 in DNA: TGTGCCAGCAGCTTATCAGAAGTCCAAGAGACCCAGTACTTC.

The chain links TRBV28 to TRBJ2-7; a weak D match, TRBD1 (5 bases). Germline lookup yields CDR1 MDHEN and CDR2 SYDVKM. The CDR3 has 13 residues. V lost 3 bases to trimming and J lost 6 bases, with 12 bases between them. The CDR3 loop reads CASSFTGLGEQYF. The CDR3 DNA follows: TGTGCCAGCAGTTTCACAGGTCTTGGCGAGCAGTACTTC.

This clone came up a few times. The J gene is TRBJ2-7, the V gene TRBV29-1, with a tentative D call TRBD1 (6 bases). The CDR3 has 14 amino acids. Between the trimmed V and J ends, which lost 4 bases and 2 bases, there was a span of 15 bases. Germline CDR1 SQVTM, CDR2 ANQGSEA. CDR3 sequence reads: CSVGTWGRPYEQYF. The DNA for the CDR3 is TGCAGCGTTGGTACTTGGGGGCGTCCCTACGAGCAGTACTTC.

The count of this clone is one. The chain employs TRBV5-6 and TRBJ2-7; unclear D gene. Deletions cut 4 bases from V and 3 bases from J, with 17 bases between. The CDR3 sequence is 15 residues long. Germline assignment: CDR1 SGHDT and CDR2 YYEEEE. This CDR3 is CASSTLSGLGYEQYF. CDR3 nucleotides: TGTGCCAGCAGCACTTTGTCTGGGCTGGGCTACGAGCAGTACTTC. Together with reference TRBV5-6 and TRBJ2-7, the CDR3 gives the full variable domain: DAGVTQSPTHLIKTRGQQVTLRCSPKSGHDTVSWYQQALGQGPQFIFQYYEEEERQRGNFPDRFSGHQFPNYSSELNVNALLLGDSALYLCASSTLSGLGYEQYFGPGTRLTVT.

This clone showed up just once. DNA for the CDR3: TGTGCCAGCAGTGGTATACGGTCCCTCGAAGCTTTCTTT. Protein product: CASSGIRSLEAFF. The genes are TRBV25-1 and TRBJ1-1; no reliable D call. Trimming removed 4 bases at V and 8 bases at J, with 14 bases between. The CDR3 runs 13 residues. Germline V gives CDR1 MGHDK, CDR2 SYGVNS. The full variable domain, rest sourced from reference TRBV25-1 and TRBJ1-1, is EADIYQTPRYLVIGTGKKITLECSQTMGHDKMYWYQQDPGMELHLIHYSYGVNSTEKGDLSSESTVSRIRTEHFPLTLESARPSHTSQYLCASSGIRSLEAFFGQGTRLTVV.

The CDR3 here is CAWSVRPWRAGSSHTEAFF. The CDR3 nucleotides are TGTGCCTGGAGTGTACGACCCTGGAGGGCAGGGTCGTCCCACACTGAAGCTTTCTTT. The chain links TRBV30 to TRBJ1-1; D perhaps matches TRBD1 (5 bases). This CDR3 has 19 residues. From germline, CDR1 is GTSNPN and CDR2 SVGIG (reference sequence). Trimming shortened V by 0 bases and J by 3 bases, and 26 bases separated the two germline ends.

V usage is TRBV4-2 and J usage is TRBJ2-5; D may be TRBD2 (6 bases). The V gene lost 1 base and the J gene lost 5 bases, with 11 bases spanning the gap. The germline V gene encodes CDR1 LGHNA and CDR2 YNFKEQ. This CDR3 region has 14 residues. The CDR3 sequence: CASSQVTSWETQYF. The CDR3 DNA follows: TGTGCCAGCAGCCAAGTAACTAGCTGGGAGACCCAGTACTTC.

The chain recombines TRBV6-5 with TRBJ2-6, with D maybe TRBD2 (6 bases). The germline V and J ends were trimmed by 6 bases and 4 bases, with 10 bases remaining between them. Germline CDR1 reads MNHEY; CDR2 reads SVGAGI. The CDR3 covers 14 residues. CDR3 sequence (DNA): TGTGCCAGCAGCCTCGGACTAGGGGCCAACGTCCTGACTTTC. This encodes CASSLGLGANVLTF.

This chain links TRBV7-8 with TRBJ1-2; TRBD1 is a possible D gene (5 bases). V gave up 6 bases and J gave up 5 bases, with 19 bases separating them. This CDR3 is built from 15 residues. CDR1 and CDR2 (germline): SGHVS, FQNEAQ. The CDR3, as DNA: TGTGCCAGCAGAAGAAGCCCGGGGGATCGGTATGGCTACACCTTC. It yields the protein CASRRSPGDRYGYTF.

The chain couples TRBV9 to TRBJ2-5; the match to TRBD2 covers 8 bases. V shed 0 bases and J 5 bases; nucleotides not matched to a gene: 9. The germline V gene encodes CDR1 SGDLS and CDR2 YYNGEE. This CDR3 region has 16 residues. CDR3 bases: TGTGCCAGCAGCGTAGAAGGGACTAGGGGAGGGGAGACCCAGTACTTC. Translating it yields CASSVEGTRGGETQYF.

The chain links TRBV4-1 to TRBJ2-7; no firm D call. The CDR3 sequence is 15 residues long. V dropped 0 bases and J dropped 3 bases, with 12 bases sitting between them. Germline CDR1 is MGHRA and CDR2 is YSYEKL. CDR3 nucleotide sequence: TGCGCCAGCAGCCAAGAAGAACCTACGGTCTACGAGCAGTACTTC. Amino acid sequence: CASSQEEPTVYEQYF.

V is TRBV19 and J is TRBJ1-1; 7 nucleotides line up with TRBD1. The trim removed 8 bases at V and 2 bases at J, leaving 8 bases unmatched. Germline CDR1 and CDR2: LNHDA and SQIVND (reference sequence). The CDR3 runs to 14 residues. This chain's CDR3 is CASRTWDSNTEAFF. In DNA form, the CDR3 reads TGTGCCAGTCGGACATGGGACAGCAACACTGAAGCTTTCTTT.

This sequence joins TRBV28 and TRBJ1-6; D is uncertain. CDR1 and CDR2 from the germline V gene are MDHEN and SYDVKM. The CDR3 is 14 amino acids. V gave up 4 bases and J gave up 10 bases, with 14 bases separating them. The CDR3 reads CASSSTTGISPLHF. In DNA, the CDR3 is TGTGCCAGCAGTTCCACGACGGGTATCTCACCCCTCCACTTT.

The chain has TRBV11-2 and TRBJ2-1, with a tentative D call TRBD2 (6 bases). CDR3 length equals 14 residues. Trimming left V 1 base short and J 7 bases short, with 11 bases between. Germline V gene lookup returns CDR1 SGHAT and CDR2 FQNNGV. The CDR3 DNA sequence: TGTGCCAGCAGCTTAGTTGTGGGAGGTAATGAGCAGTTCTTC. The encoded protein is CASSLVVGGNEQFF.

This clone has a handful of counts. V and J are TRBV5-1 and TRBJ2-2; 7 nucleotides line up with TRBD1. The germline gives CDR1 SGHRS, CDR2 YFSETQ. The CDR3 contains 17 residues. V shed 4 bases and J 0 bases; nucleotides not matched to a gene: 9. The CDR3: CASSPPDRDPNTGELFF. Written as DNA, the CDR3 is TGCGCCAGCAGCCCTCCTGACAGGGACCCGAACACCGGGGAGCTGTTTTTT.